This T cell receptor (beta chain) was identified during a study of blood T cell repertoires in COVID-19. Study-wide background: Donors in the United States, Italy and Spain gave samples during acute or convalescent COVID-19.

V was clipped by 4 bases and J by 4 bases, with 20 bases between them. Germline assignment: CDR1 SGHTA and CDR2 FQGNSA. The length of the CDR3 is 16 residues. Some clones are missing from TCRdb's copy, which holds only in-frame ones; the method was immunoSEQ multiplex PCR. In the table there are around 70,000 clones, about 84% of which are singletons. The chain couples TRBV7-2 to TRBJ2-7; tentatively, D is TRBD2 (7 bases). Sequenced material: peripheral blood. This clonotype originated in a human donor in a cohort sampled during active COVID-19. CDR3 coding DNA: TGTGCCAGCAGCTCTATAGCGCTCCGGGGGGCTTACGAGCAGTACTTC. It yields the protein CASSSIALRGAYEQYF.